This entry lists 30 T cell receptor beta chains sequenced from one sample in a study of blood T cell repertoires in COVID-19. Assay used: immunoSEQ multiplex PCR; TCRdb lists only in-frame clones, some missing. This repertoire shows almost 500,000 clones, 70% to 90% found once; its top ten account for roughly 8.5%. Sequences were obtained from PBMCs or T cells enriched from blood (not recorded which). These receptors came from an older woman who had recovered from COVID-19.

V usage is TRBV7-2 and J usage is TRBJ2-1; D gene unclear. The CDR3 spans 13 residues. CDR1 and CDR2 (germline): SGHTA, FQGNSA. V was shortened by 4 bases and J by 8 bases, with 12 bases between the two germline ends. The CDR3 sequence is CASSSRSVYEQFF. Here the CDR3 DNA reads TGTGCCAGCAGCTCCCGGTCGGTCTATGAGCAGTTCTTC. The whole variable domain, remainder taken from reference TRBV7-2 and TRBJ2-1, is GAGVSQSPSNKVTEKGKDVELRCDPISGHTALYWYRQSLGQGLEFLIYFQGNSAPDKSGLPSDRFSAERTGGSVSTLTIQRTQQEDSAVYLCASSSRSVYEQFFGPGTRLTVL.

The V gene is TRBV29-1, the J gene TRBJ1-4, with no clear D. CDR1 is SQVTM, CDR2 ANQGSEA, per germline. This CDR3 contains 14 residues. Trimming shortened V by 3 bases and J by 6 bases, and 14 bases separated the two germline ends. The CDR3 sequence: CSVEDFNGDEKLFF. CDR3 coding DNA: TGCAGCGTTGAGGATTTTAACGGGGATGAAAAACTGTTTTTT.

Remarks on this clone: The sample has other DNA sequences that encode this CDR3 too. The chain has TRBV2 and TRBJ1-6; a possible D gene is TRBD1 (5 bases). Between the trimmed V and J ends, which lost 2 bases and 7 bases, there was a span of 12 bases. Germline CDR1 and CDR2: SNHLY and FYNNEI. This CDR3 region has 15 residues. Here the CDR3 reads CASSERGQVNSPLHF. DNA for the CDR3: TGTGCCAGCAGTGAAAGGGGTCAGGTAAATTCACCCCTCCACTTT.

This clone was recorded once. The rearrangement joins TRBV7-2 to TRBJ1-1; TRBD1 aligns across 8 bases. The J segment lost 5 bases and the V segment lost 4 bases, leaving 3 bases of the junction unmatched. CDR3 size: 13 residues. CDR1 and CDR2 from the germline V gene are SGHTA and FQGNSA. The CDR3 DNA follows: TGTGCCAGCAGCTATACAGGGGGAACTGAAGCTTTCTTT. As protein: CASSYTGGTEAFF.

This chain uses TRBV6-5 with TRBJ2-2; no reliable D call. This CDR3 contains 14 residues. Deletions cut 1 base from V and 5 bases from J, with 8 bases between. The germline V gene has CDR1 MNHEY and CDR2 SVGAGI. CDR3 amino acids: CASSYLDATGELFF. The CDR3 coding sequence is TGTGCCAGCAGTTACTTAGATGCGACCGGGGAGCTGTTTTTT.

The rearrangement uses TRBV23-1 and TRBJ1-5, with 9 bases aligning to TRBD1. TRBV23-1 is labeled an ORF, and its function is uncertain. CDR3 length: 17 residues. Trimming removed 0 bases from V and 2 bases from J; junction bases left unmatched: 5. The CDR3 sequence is CASSQSTQGAGNQPQHF. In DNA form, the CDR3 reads TGCGCCAGCAGTCAATCAACACAGGGGGCTGGCAATCAGCCCCAGCATTTT.

The CDR3 sequence is CATSRLGQTVPYEQYF. The CDR3 DNA is TGTGCCACCAGCAGACTGGGACAGACCGTGCCCTACGAGCAGTACTTC. The chain recombines TRBV15 with TRBJ2-7, with TRBD1 matching over 7 bases. The CDR3 is 16 residues long. Per germline, CDR1 LNHNV and CDR2 YYDKDF (reference sequence). V gave up 2 bases and J gave up 2 bases; unmatched junction bases: 9.

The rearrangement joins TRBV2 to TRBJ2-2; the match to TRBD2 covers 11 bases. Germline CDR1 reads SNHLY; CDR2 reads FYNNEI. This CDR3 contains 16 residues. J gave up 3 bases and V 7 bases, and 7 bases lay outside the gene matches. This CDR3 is CASTGSGGADTGELFF. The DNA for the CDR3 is TGTGCCAGCACAGGTAGCGGGGGGGCAGACACCGGGGAGCTGTTTTTT.

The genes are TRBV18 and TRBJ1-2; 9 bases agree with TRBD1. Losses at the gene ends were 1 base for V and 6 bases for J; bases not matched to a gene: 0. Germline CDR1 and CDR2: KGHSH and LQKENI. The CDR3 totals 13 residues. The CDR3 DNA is TGTGCCAGCTCACCACGACAGGGGGATGGCTACACCTTC. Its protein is CASSPRQGDGYTF.

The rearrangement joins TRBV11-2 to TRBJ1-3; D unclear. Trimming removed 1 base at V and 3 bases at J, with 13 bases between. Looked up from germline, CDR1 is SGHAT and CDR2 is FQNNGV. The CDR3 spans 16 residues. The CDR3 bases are TGTGCCAGCAGCTTAGGTCGGGCAGGAGGTGGAAACACCATATATTTT. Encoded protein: CASSLGRAGGGNTIYF.

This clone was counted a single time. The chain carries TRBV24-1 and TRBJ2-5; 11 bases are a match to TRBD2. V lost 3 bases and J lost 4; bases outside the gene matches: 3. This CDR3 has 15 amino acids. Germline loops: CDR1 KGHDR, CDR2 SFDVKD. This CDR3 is CATSDAGTSGETQYF. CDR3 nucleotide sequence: TGTGCCACCAGTGATGCCGGGACTAGCGGAGAGACCCAGTACTTC.

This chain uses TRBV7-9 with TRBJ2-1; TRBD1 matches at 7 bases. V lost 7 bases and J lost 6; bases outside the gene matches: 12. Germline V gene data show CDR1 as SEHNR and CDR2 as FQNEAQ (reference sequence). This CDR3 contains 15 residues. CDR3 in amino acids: CASIHREGQPNEQFF. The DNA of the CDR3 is TGTGCCAGCATCCATAGAGAGGGACAGCCCAATGAGCAGTTCTTC.

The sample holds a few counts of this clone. The CDR3 DNA reads TGTGCCAGCAGCTCTCCCCTAGGAATACCCTACAATGAGCAGTTCTTC. This encodes CASSSPLGIPYNEQFF. The chain joins TRBV11-2 to TRBJ2-1; D call uncertain. Germline V lookup: CDR1 SGHAT, CDR2 FQNNGV. Trimming stripped 4 bases from V and 2 bases from J, with 15 bases between. This CDR3 contains 16 residues. Supplemented by reference TRBV11-2 and TRBJ2-1, the full variable domain reads EAGVAQSPRYKIIEKRQSVAFWCNPISGHATLYWYQQILGQGPKLLIQFQNNGVVDDSQLPKDRFSAERLKGVDSTLKIQPAKLEDSAVYLCASSSPLGIPYNEQFFGPGTRLTVL.

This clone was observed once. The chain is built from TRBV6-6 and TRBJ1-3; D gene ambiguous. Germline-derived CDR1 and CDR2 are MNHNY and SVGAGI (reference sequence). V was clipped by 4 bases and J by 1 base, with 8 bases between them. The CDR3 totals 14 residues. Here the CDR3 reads CASSSSLSGNTIYF. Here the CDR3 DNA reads TGTGCCAGCAGTTCTAGTCTTTCTGGAAACACCATATATTTT.

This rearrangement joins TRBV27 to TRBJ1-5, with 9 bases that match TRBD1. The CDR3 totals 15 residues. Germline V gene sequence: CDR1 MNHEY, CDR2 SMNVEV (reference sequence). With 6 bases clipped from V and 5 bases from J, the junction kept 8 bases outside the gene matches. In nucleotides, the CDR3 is TGTGCCAGCAGACGGGACAGGGCAGACGATCAGCCCCAGCATTTT. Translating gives CASRRDRADDQPQHF.

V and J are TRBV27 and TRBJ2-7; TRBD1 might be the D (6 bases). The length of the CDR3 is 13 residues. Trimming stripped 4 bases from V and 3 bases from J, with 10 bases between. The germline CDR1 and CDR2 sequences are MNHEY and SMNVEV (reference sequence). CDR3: CASSSGHLYEQYF. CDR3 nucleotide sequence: TGTGCCAGCAGTTCGGGACATCTCTACGAGCAGTACTTC.

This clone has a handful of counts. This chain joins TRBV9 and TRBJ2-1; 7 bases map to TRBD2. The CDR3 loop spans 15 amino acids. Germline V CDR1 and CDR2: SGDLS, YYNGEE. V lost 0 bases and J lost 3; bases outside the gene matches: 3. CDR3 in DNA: TGTGCCAGCAGCGTAGGGAGCGGGGTCTACAATGAGCAGTTCTTC. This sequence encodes CASSVGSGVYNEQFF. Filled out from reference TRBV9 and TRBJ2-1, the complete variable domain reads DSGVTQTPKHLITATGQRVTLRCSPRSGDLSVYWYQQSLDQGLQFLIQYYNGEERAKGNILERFSAQQFPDLHSELNLSSLELGDSALYFCASSVGSGVYNEQFFGPGTRLTVL.

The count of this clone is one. CDR3 region: CASSLALEGSPLHF. DNA for the CDR3: TGTGCCAGCAGTTTGGCCCTAGAGGGCTCACCCCTCCACTTT. The chain carries TRBV27 and TRBJ1-6; D remains ambiguous. Germline V lookup: CDR1 MNHEY, CDR2 SMNVEV (reference sequence). Trimming removed 3 bases from V and 10 bases from J, with 13 bases in between. CDR3 length: 14 amino acids.

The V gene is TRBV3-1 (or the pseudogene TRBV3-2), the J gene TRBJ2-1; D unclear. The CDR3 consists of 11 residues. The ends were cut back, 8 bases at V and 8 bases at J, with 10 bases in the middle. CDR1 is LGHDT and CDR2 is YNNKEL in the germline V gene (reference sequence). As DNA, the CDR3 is TGTGCCAGCGGGCAGGTCCATGAGCAGTTCTTC. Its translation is CASGQVHEQFF.

The CDR3 reads CASSLDSSNTGELFF. The CDR3 coding sequence is TGCGCCAGCAGCTTGGACAGTTCGAACACCGGGGAGCTGTTTTTT. This sequence joins TRBV5-1 and TRBJ2-2; D is ambiguous. The CDR3 extends over 15 amino acids. With 0 bases removed from V and 0 bases from J, the gap between germline ends came to 6 bases. Germline-derived CDR1 and CDR2 are SGHRS and YFSETQ.

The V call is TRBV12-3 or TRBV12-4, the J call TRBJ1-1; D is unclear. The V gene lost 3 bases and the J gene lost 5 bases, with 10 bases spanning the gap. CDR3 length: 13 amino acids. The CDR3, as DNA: TGTGCCAGCAGTTTGGCGGGTGATACTGAAGCTTTCTTT. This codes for CASSLAGDTEAFF.

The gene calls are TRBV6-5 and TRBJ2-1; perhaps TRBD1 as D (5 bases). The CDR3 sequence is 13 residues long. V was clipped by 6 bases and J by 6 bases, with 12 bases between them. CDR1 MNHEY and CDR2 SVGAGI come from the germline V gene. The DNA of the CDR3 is TGTGCCAGCAGCATGACAGTGATCAATGAGCAGTTCTTC. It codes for CASSMTVINEQFF.

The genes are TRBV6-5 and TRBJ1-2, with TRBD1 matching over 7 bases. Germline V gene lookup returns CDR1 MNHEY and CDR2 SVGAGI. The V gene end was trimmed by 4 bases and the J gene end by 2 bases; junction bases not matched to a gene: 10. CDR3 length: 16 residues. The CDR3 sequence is CASSSHGGRGNYGYTF. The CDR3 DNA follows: TGTGCCAGCAGTTCCCATGGGGGCAGGGGGAACTATGGCTACACCTTC.

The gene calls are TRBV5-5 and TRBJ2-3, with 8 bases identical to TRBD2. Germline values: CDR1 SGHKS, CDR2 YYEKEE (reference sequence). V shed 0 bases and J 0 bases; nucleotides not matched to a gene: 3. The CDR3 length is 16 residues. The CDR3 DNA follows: TGTGCCAGCAGCTTGGGAGGCGGGGGGAGCACAGATACGCAGTATTTT. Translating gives CASSLGGGGSTDTQYF.

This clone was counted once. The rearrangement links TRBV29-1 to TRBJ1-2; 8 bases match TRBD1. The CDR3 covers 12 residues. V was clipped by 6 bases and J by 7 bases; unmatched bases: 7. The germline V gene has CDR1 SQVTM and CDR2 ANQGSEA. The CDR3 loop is CSVGDRYSGYTF. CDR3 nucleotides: TGCAGCGTGGGGGACAGGTACTCTGGCTACACCTTC.

For the CDR3, the DNA is TGTGCCAGCTCACCAGGGGCCAATCAGCCCCAGCATTTT. Protein: CASSPGANQPQHF. This sequence joins TRBV18 and TRBJ1-5; a weak D match, TRBD1 (5 bases). CDR1 KGHSH and CDR2 LQKENI come from the germline V gene. The CDR3 length is 13 residues. V was shortened by 2 bases and J by 3 bases, with 5 bases between the two germline ends.

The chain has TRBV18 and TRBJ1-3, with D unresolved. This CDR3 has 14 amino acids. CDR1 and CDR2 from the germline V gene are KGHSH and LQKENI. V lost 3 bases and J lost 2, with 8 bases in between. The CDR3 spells CASSPEYTGNTIYF. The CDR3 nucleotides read TGTGCCAGCTCACCGGAGTATACTGGAAACACCATATATTTT.

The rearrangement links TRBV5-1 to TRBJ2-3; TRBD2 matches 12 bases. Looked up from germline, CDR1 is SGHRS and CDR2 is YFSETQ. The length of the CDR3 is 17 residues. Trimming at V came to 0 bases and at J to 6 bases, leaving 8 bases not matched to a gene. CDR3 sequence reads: CASSLGLAGADLDTQYF. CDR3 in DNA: TGCGCCAGCAGCTTGGGACTAGCGGGGGCGGATTTGGATACGCAGTATTTT.

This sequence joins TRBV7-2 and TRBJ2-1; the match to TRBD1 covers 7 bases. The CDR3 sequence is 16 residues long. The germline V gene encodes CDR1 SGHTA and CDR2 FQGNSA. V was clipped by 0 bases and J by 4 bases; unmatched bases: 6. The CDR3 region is CASSLAWDRLYNEQFF. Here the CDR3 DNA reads TGTGCCAGCAGCTTAGCATGGGACAGACTATACAATGAGCAGTTCTTC.

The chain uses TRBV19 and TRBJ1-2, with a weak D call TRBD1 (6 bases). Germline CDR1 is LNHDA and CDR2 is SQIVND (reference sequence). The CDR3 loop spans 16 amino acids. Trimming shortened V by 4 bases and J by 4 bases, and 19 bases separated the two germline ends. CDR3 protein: CASSTLGQTTPYGYTF. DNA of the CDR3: TGTGCCAGTAGTACCCTTGGACAGACCACACCCTATGGCTACACCTTC.